Presented here are 19 T cell receptor beta chains from one specimen sequenced in a study of blood T cell repertoires in COVID-19. Measured with immunoSEQ multiplex PCR; TCRdb has only the in-frame clones, and not every one. The table lists a few hundred thousand clones, 90% of them singletons. The sample taken for sequencing was PBMCs or T cells enriched from blood (not recorded which). All receptors come from a woman under 30 with acute COVID-19.

This clone was observed a single time. This chain links TRBV12-3 or TRBV12-4 with TRBJ1-1; D gene unclear. V was cut by 5 bases and J by 4 bases, with 8 bases left in between. The CDR3 loop spans 12 amino acids. The CDR3 protein is CASSPRSTEAFF. CDR3 DNA sequence: TGTGCCAGCAGTCCGCGGAGCACTGAAGCTTTCTTT.

This chain connects TRBV6-5 to TRBJ1-1; perhaps TRBD1 as D (6 bases). In germline, CDR1 is MNHEY, CDR2 SVGAGI. The CDR3 contains 12 residues. The V end lost 5 bases, the J end lost 10 bases, and 14 bases lay between the germline ends. DNA for the CDR3: TGTGCCAGCAGTCCCGGACAGATGGGAGCTTTCTTT. It translates to CASSPGQMGAFF.

This chain links TRBV18 with TRBJ1-1, with D possibly matching TRBD1 (5 bases). Trimming cost V 6 bases and J 5 bases, with 25 bases left between them. The CDR3 contains 17 residues. Germline CDR1 is KGHSH and CDR2 is LQKENI. CDR3 nucleotides: TGTGCCAGCTCCCAAATCGGGACTACTCCTGGAGGGACTGAAGCTTTCTTT. This gives the protein CASSQIGTTPGGTEAFF.

This chain uses TRBV20-1 with TRBJ2-5; D is unresolved. V was shortened by 2 bases and J by 4 bases, with 5 bases between the two germline ends. CDR3 length: 11 residues. The V gene's germline CDR1 is DFQATT and CDR2 SNEGSKA (reference sequence). The CDR3 sequence is CSARFLETQYF. The CDR3 region has the DNA TGCAGTGCTAGATTCCTAGAGACCCAGTACTTC.

The chain couples TRBV28 to TRBJ2-7; TRBD2 matches 7 bases. Germline lookup yields CDR1 MDHEN and CDR2 SYDVKM. CDR3 length: 15 amino acids. Trimming removed 6 bases from V and 0 bases from J; junction bases left unmatched: 8. CDR3 in amino acids: CASSPGRASSYEQYF. In DNA, the CDR3 is TGTGCCAGCAGCCCAGGGAGGGCGAGCTCCTACGAGCAGTACTTC. Supplemented by reference TRBV28 and TRBJ2-7, the full variable domain reads DVKVTQSSRYLVKRTGEKVFLECVQDMDHENMFWYRQDPGLGLRLIYFSYDVKMKEKGDIPEGYSVSREKKERFSLILESASTNQTSMYLCASSPGRASSYEQYFGPGTRLTVT.

The V and J genes are TRBV10-3 and TRBJ2-5, with 11 bases lining up with TRBD2. Germline lookup yields CDR1 ENHRY and CDR2 SYGVKD. Trimming cost V 5 bases and J 1 base; bases outside gene matches: 6. This CDR3 contains 16 residues. The CDR3 region is CAISSPGLAVQETQYF. Here the CDR3 DNA reads TGTGCCATCAGTTCCCCGGGACTAGCGGTCCAAGAGACCCAGTACTTC.

The genes are TRBV5-1 and TRBJ2-7, with TRBD2 identical over 9 bases. Germline V gene data show CDR1 as SGHRS and CDR2 as YFSETQ. The CDR3 runs to 15 residues. The V gene end was trimmed by 7 bases and the J gene end by 3 bases; junction bases not matched to a gene: 11. The CDR3 DNA reads TGCGCCAGCGGATCGGGTGAGCGGGAGGTCTACGAGCAGTACTTC. Translated, it gives CASGSGEREVYEQYF.

This clone was detected once. The gene calls are TRBV19 and TRBJ2-2; tentative D call: TRBD1 (6 bases). The V end lost 10 bases, the J end lost 0 bases, and 15 bases lay between the germline ends. CDR1 is LNHDA, CDR2 SQIVND, per germline (reference sequence). This CDR3 spans 15 amino acids. In nucleotides, the CDR3 is TGTGCCACCCTGCCCCAGGGGACGAACACCGGGGAGCTGTTTTTT. It yields the protein CATLPQGTNTGELFF.

This sequence joins TRBV2 and TRBJ2-7; unclear D gene. Germline assignment: CDR1 SNHLY and CDR2 FYNNEI. Deletions cut 5 bases from V and 0 bases from J, with 5 bases between. This CDR3 has 12 residues. The CDR3 loop reads CASSLSSYEQYF. CDR3 nucleotides: TGTGCCAGCAGTCTGAGCTCCTACGAGCAGTACTTC. The full variable domain, its missing parts supplied by reference TRBV2 and TRBJ2-7, is EPEVTQTPSHQVTQMGQEVILRCVPISNHLYFYWYRQILGQKVEFLVSFYNNEISEKSEIFDDQFSVERPDGSNFTLKIRSTKLEDSAMYFCASSLSSYEQYFGPGTRLTVT.

The gene calls are TRBV27 and TRBJ2-5; 7 bases map to TRBD2. J gave up 3 bases and V 3 bases, and 4 bases lay outside the gene matches. Germline CDR1 reads MNHEY; CDR2 reads SMNVEV (reference sequence). This CDR3 has 14 amino acids. The CDR3 sequence: CASSFWAGEETQYF. The CDR3 DNA reads TGTGCCAGCAGTTTCTGGGCGGGAGAAGAGACCCAGTACTTC.

The chain carries TRBV6-5 and TRBJ1-5; D gene ambiguous. The CDR3 is 13 amino acids. Germline assignment: CDR1 MNHEY and CDR2 SVGAGI. The V and J ends lost 2 bases and 5 bases respectively, with 7 bases between them. The CDR3 DNA reads TGTGCCAGCAGTTACGGCGAGGATCAGCCCCAGCATTTT. Its protein product is CASSYGEDQPQHF.

The chain has TRBV19 and TRBJ2-3; 9 bases agree with TRBD2. This CDR3 has 16 residues. CDR1 and CDR2 from the germline V gene are LNHDA and SQIVND (reference sequence). V gave up 1 base and J gave up 0 bases; unmatched junction bases: 2. The CDR3: CASSIGTSGSTDTQYF. The CDR3 DNA reads TGTGCCAGTAGTATAGGCACTAGCGGGAGCACAGATACGCAGTATTTT.

The V call is TRBV24-1, the J call TRBJ2-5; 10 bases match TRBD1. CDR3 length: 13 residues. CDR1 is KGHDR and CDR2 is SFDVKD in the germline V gene. J lost 13 bases, V lost 2 bases, and 6 bases had no gene match. The CDR3 region has the DNA TGTGCCACCAGTGATTCCTTGGGACAGGGGAGGTACTTC. Its protein is CATSDSLGQGRYF.

CDR3 sequence reads: CASSFEGDKLNTGELFF. CDR3 nucleotides: TGCGCCAGCAGCTTTGAAGGGGACAAACTCAACACCGGGGAGCTGTTTTTT. The chain combines TRBV5-1 with TRBJ2-2; D might be TRBD1 (6 bases). The length of the CDR3 is 17 residues. Trimming took off 2 bases at V and 2 bases at J, with 16 bases between the two ends. Germline V gives CDR1 SGHRS, CDR2 YFSETQ. Looking up the rest from reference TRBV5-1 and TRBJ2-2 gives the full variable domain: KAGVTQTPRYLIKTRGQQVTLSCSPISGHRSVSWYQQTPGQGLQFLFEYFSETQRNKGNFPGRFSGRQFSNSRSEMNVSTLELGDSALYLCASSFEGDKLNTGELFFGEGSRLTVL.

The chain employs TRBV9 and TRBJ1-1; D perhaps matches TRBD1 (6 bases). The CDR3 contains 14 residues. CDR1 is SGDLS, CDR2 YYNGEE, per germline. The V end was cut by 0 bases, the J end by 6 bases, with 12 bases between. CDR3 sequence: CASSVEAGAPEAFF. As DNA, the CDR3 is TGTGCCAGCAGCGTAGAGGCAGGGGCCCCTGAAGCTTTCTTT.

V gene TRBV24-1 combines with J gene TRBJ1-2, with D unclear. Germline V gives CDR1 KGHDR, CDR2 SFDVKD. The CDR3 is 14 amino acids. The germline V and J ends were trimmed by 2 bases and 1 base, with 7 bases remaining between them. The CDR3 DNA follows: TGTGCCACCAGTGATTACAGAATTAACTATGGCTACACCTTC. Protein: CATSDYRINYGYTF.

The genes are TRBV28 and TRBJ1-2, with 10 positions matching TRBD1. CDR3 length: 17 amino acids. V gave up 6 bases and J gave up 2 bases; unmatched junction bases: 12. The germline gives CDR1 MDHEN, CDR2 SYDVKM. CDR3 sequence (DNA): TGTGCCAGCAGGAGCCGGGACAGGGGTACCGTCAACTATGGCTACACCTTC. It encodes CASRSRDRGTVNYGYTF.

Comment on this clone: Different DNA sequences within this sample yield the same CDR3. The CDR3 loop is CASSLTSASYEQYF. DNA for the CDR3: TGCGCCAGCAGCCTGACTAGCGCCTCCTACGAGCAGTACTTC. The V call is TRBV5-1, the J call TRBJ2-7, with 8 bases identical to TRBD2. The J segment lost 0 bases and the V segment lost 4 bases, leaving 3 bases of the junction unmatched. The V gene's germline CDR1 is SGHRS and CDR2 YFSETQ. The CDR3 is made up of 14 amino acids.

This chain links TRBV28 with TRBJ1-5; D remains ambiguous. The CDR3 sequence is 14 residues long. CDR1 is MDHEN and CDR2 is SYDVKM in the germline V gene. The V gene lost 6 bases and the J gene lost 6 bases, with 15 bases spanning the gap. This chain's CDR3 is CASSLSDKAQPQHF. As DNA, the CDR3 is TGTGCCAGCAGCCTTTCCGACAAGGCTCAGCCCCAGCATTTT.